Each of the 21 T cell receptor beta chains below was sequenced from the same sample in a study of T cell repertoires in aging, cancer and after chemotherapy. Peripheral blood genomic DNA, not sorted cells or RNA, was the template. Rearranged V-D-J TRB sequences were amplified with a mixed TRB-A/B primer pool. MiXCR, applied by TCRdb to the multiplex PCR reads, yields one record per CDR3 protein. The sample gives 6,500 or so distinct CDR3 sequences, less than 35% of which show up once; about 30% is in the top ten. Sequences were obtained from blood. Every receptor here comes from a human donor with a blood cancer.

Only a few counts were recorded for this clonotype. The rearrangement uses TRBV15 and TRBJ1-1; D is perhaps TRBD1 (5 bases). V shed 5 bases and J shed 1 base, with 14 bases lying between them. The CDR3 length is 15 residues. The V gene's germline CDR1 is LNHNV and CDR2 YYDKDF (reference sequence). The CDR3 DNA reads TGTGCCACCAGCTTTGGTTTCGGGGCGAACACTGAAGCTTTCTTT. Translated, it gives CATSFGFGANTEAFF.

This clonotype has only a few counts. The chain recombines TRBV27 with TRBJ2-3, with D uncertain. Trimming took 4 bases from V and 2 from J, leaving 13 bases between them. This CDR3 has 15 amino acids. The V gene's germline CDR1 is MNHEY and CDR2 SMNVEV (reference sequence). The CDR3 sequence: CASSSRTASTDTQYF. CDR3 nucleotides: TGTGCCAGCAGTTCCCGGACCGCGTCCACAGATACGCAGTATTTT.

This clonotype was counted only a few times. The rearrangement links TRBV5-4 to TRBJ2-1; 10 nucleotides match TRBD2. CDR1 is SGHNT and CDR2 is YYREEE in the germline V gene (reference sequence). V dropped 5 bases and J dropped 7; count of bases not matched to a gene: 9. The CDR3 consists of 15 residues. CDR3 bases: TGTGCCAGCAGTTCAGCGGGGGGGCTGGCAAATGAGCAGTTCTTC. Encoded protein: CASSSAGGLANEQFF.

The rearrangement links TRBV12-3 or TRBV12-4 to TRBJ1-2; D is unresolved. The CDR3 contains 13 residues. V was trimmed by 5 bases and J by 5 bases, leaving 12 bases between them. CDR3 protein: CASSPGGEYGYTF. The DNA of the CDR3 is TGTGCCAGCAGTCCCGGCGGCGAATATGGCTACACCTTC.

The table lists this clonotype with a few counts. CDR3 nucleotides: TGTGCCAGCTCACCACCAGTTAGCGGGGCGCAAGAGACCCAGTACTTC. The encoded protein is CASSPPVSGAQETQYF. The V gene is TRBV18, the J gene TRBJ2-5; 8 bases line up with TRBD2. Looked up from germline, CDR1 is KGHSH and CDR2 is LQKENI. The length of the CDR3 is 16 residues. After removal of 0 bases from V and 2 bases from J, the junction contained 5 bases not matched to a gene. Full variable domain (outside the CDR3, taken from reference TRBV18 and TRBJ2-5): NAGVMQNPRHLVRRRGQEARLRCSPMKGHSHVYWYRQLPEEGLKFMVYLQKENIIDESGMPKERFSAEFPKEGPSILRIQQVVRGDSAAYFCASSPPVSGAQETQYFGPGTRLLVL.

There are a few counts of this clonotype. The rearrangement uses TRBV5-4 and TRBJ2-4; D is tentatively TRBD1 or TRBD2 (5 bases each). Trimming stripped 2 bases from V and 8 bases from J, with 11 bases between. Germline loops: CDR1 SGHNT, CDR2 YYREEE (reference sequence). The CDR3 loop spans 13 amino acids. CDR3 region: CASSLFGADIQYF. CDR3 sequence (DNA): TGTGCCAGCAGCTTATTCGGGGCGGACATTCAGTACTTC.

This clonotype is deemed medium-sized. The CDR3: CSVERLLNTGELFF. The CDR3 bases are TGCAGCGTTGAAAGACTTCTTAACACCGGGGAGCTGTTTTTT. J is TRBJ2-2 and V is TRBV29-1; no clear D gene. CDR1 is SQVTM, CDR2 ANQGSEA, per germline. V shed 2 bases and J shed 2 bases, with 9 bases lying between them. CDR3 length equals 14 residues.

This clonotype rates as medium-sized. This rearrangement joins TRBV5-3 to TRBJ1-4, with D unclear. TRBV5-3 is marked as an open reading frame, function uncertain. The V gene lost 9 bases and the J gene lost 8 bases, with 14 bases spanning the gap. The CDR3 is 12 amino acids. In DNA form, the CDR3 reads TGTGCCATCCCGATCCGTTGGGAAAAACTGTTTTTT. Its protein product is CAIPIRWEKLFF.

This clonotype is medium-sized. The chain employs TRBV12-3 or TRBV12-4 and TRBJ2-1, with D tentatively TRBD1 (5 bases). The V end was cut by 6 bases, the J end by 6 bases, with 9 bases between. The CDR3 length is 12 residues. For the CDR3, the DNA is TGTGCCAGCAGCCCAGACAGCAATGAGCAGTTCTTC. Protein product: CASSPDSNEQFF.

This clonotype was seen a handful of times. J is TRBJ2-3 and V is TRBV12-3 or TRBV12-4, with TRBD1 identical over 7 bases. This CDR3 is built from 17 residues. Germline trimming cut 1 base from V and 5 bases from J; bases unmatched to any gene: 12. The CDR3 nucleotides read TGTGCCAGCAGTTTAGGAGGGGGCAGGGGCCGGGGAGATACGCAGTATTTT. As protein: CASSLGGGRGRGDTQYF.

The chain recombines TRBV27 with TRBJ2-4; D is unclear. Germline V gene lookup returns CDR1 MNHEY and CDR2 SMNVEV (reference sequence). V was cut by 6 bases and J by 5 bases, with 11 bases left in between. This CDR3 spans 13 amino acids. The CDR3 protein is CASRAVGENIQYF. CDR3 nucleotides: TGTGCCAGCAGGGCAGTGGGCGAAAACATTCAGTACTTC.

Comment on this clonotype: With a much larger clone just one base away, this may be a read error. J is TRBJ1-2 and V is TRBV29-1; D not resolved. CDR1 and CDR2 (germline): SQVTM, ANQGSEA. Trimming pared 4 bases from V and 3 bases from J, leaving 6 bases between. The length of the CDR3 is 11 residues. CDR3 sequence (DNA): TGCAGCGTTGTAGTAGACTATGGCTACACCTTC. This codes for CSVVVDYGYTF.

This clonotype has a handful of counts. The CDR3, as DNA: TGTGCCAGCAGCTTAGCACGGCACACAGATACGCAGTATTTT. Protein product: CASSLARHTDTQYF. The chain joins TRBV7-2 to TRBJ2-3, with D unresolved. Germline-derived CDR1 and CDR2 are SGHTA and FQGNSA. The CDR3 consists of 14 residues. Trimming left V 0 bases short and J 2 bases short, with 6 bases between.

The chain uses TRBV5-4 and TRBJ2-7; 7 bases align to TRBD2. Germline V gene sequence: CDR1 SGHNT, CDR2 YYREEE (reference sequence). Trimming cost V 1 base and J 2 bases; bases outside gene matches: 0. CDR3 length: 13 residues. In nucleotides, the CDR3 is TGTGCCAGCAGCTTGCGGGGGGCCTACGAGCAGTACTTC. It translates to CASSLRGAYEQYF.

The chain links TRBV20-1 to TRBJ2-1; D not certain. The germline V gene encodes CDR1 DFQATT and CDR2 SNEGSKA (reference sequence). The CDR3 runs 14 residues. Trimming left V 3 bases short and J 4 bases short, with 13 bases between. The CDR3 DNA reads TGCAGTGCTAGGCCATGGCGGCAATACAATGAGCAGTTCTTC. This codes for CSARPWRQYNEQFF.

The chain links TRBV5-1 to TRBJ2-1; TRBD2 matches at 14 bases. The CDR3 is 17 residues long. Per the germline V gene, CDR1 is SGHRS and CDR2 is YFSETQ. V lost 4 bases to trimming and J lost 6 bases; unmatched junction nucleotides: 9. CDR3 residues: CASSPGTSGRGVNEQFF. The CDR3, as DNA: TGCGCCAGCAGCCCAGGGACTAGCGGGAGAGGGGTCAATGAGCAGTTCTTC.

This clonotype appeared a single time. V is TRBV5-6 and J is TRBJ2-1; D not resolved. The germline V and J ends were trimmed by 4 bases and 2 bases, with 10 bases remaining between them. CDR3 length equals 14 residues. Germline V gene sequence: CDR1 SGHDT, CDR2 YYEEEE. The CDR3 DNA is TGTGCCAGCAGCCCCGTGGACGCCTACAATGAGCAGTTCTTC. It encodes CASSPVDAYNEQFF.

This rearrangement joins TRBV5-6 to TRBJ1-1, with no clear D. Germline CDR1 reads SGHDT; CDR2 reads YYEEEE. Trimming stripped 1 base from V and 3 bases from J, with 4 bases between. The CDR3 spans 12 residues. CDR3 sequence: CASSLPHTEAFF. CDR3 nucleotide sequence: TGTGCCAGCAGCTTGCCTCACACTGAAGCTTTCTTT.

A word on this clonotype: This may be a read error, as it is one base from a much larger clone. This rearrangement joins TRBV29-1 to TRBJ1-4; the match to TRBD1 covers 7 bases. The CDR3 is 11 amino acids. V dropped 4 bases and J dropped 13; count of bases not matched to a gene: 6. Germline V lookup: CDR1 SQVTM, CDR2 ANQGSEA. The CDR3 DNA reads as TGCAGCGTTGCACAGGGGAATGTACTGTTTTTT. Encoded protein: CSVAQGNVLFF.

This chain uses TRBV18 with TRBJ1-1; TRBD1 matches at 9 bases. Germline V gene lookup returns CDR1 KGHSH and CDR2 LQKENI. The V and J ends lost 4 bases and 5 bases, in that order; junction bases with no gene match: 8. CDR3 size: 15 residues. CDR3 DNA sequence: TGTGCCAGCTCACGAGATTACAGGGGGCTAACTGAAGCTTTCTTT. This sequence encodes CASSRDYRGLTEAFF.

In its sample, this clonotype was seen a few times. This sequence joins TRBV6-5 and TRBJ1-2; 10 bases are a match to TRBD1. This CDR3 spans 14 amino acids. J lost 4 bases, V lost 5 bases, and 4 bases had no gene match. CDR1 and CDR2 (germline): MNHEY, SVGAGI. The DNA of the CDR3 is TGTGCCAGCAGTATGGGACAGGGGAGCTATGGCTACACCTTC. Amino acid sequence: CASSMGQGSYGYTF.